These 14 T cell receptor beta chains share one sample of origin, sequenced in a study of blood T cell repertoires in COVID-19. The data were produced by immunoSEQ multiplex PCR, yet TCRdb's version contains in-frame clones alone and is incomplete. The table includes approximately 250,000 clones, approximately 86% detected once. The source material was peripheral blood. Every receptor here comes from an older woman with COVID-19, enrolled during active disease.

The rearrangement uses TRBV15 and TRBJ1-4; D is unresolved. In germline, CDR1 is LNHNV, CDR2 YYDKDF (reference sequence). The CDR3 consists of 19 residues. Trimming took off 0 bases at V and 2 bases at J, with 19 bases between the two ends. In DNA, the CDR3 is TGTGCCACCAGCAGAGATCTAGGAGGGAGAACCGTTACTAATGAAAAACTGTTTTTT. It specifies CATSRDLGGRTVTNEKLFF.

The rearrangement joins TRBV30 to TRBJ1-6; the D gene is possibly TRBD1 (5 bases). CDR1 GTSNPN and CDR2 SVGIG come from the germline V gene (reference sequence). The CDR3 covers 14 residues. The V end was cut by 3 bases, the J end by 7 bases, with 13 bases between. CDR3 nucleotide sequence: TGTGCCTGGAGCATCGCGGGGGTGAATTCACCCCTCCACTTT. Amino acid sequence: CAWSIAGVNSPLHF.

The V gene is TRBV7-2, the J gene TRBJ1-5, with 9 nucleotides matching TRBD1. With V trimmed by 1 base and J by 4 bases, 2 bases remained unmatched. There are 15 residues in the CDR3. Germline values: CDR1 SGHTA, CDR2 FQGNSA. This chain's CDR3 is CASSLVQGANQPQHF. CDR3 sequence (DNA): TGTGCCAGCAGCTTAGTACAGGGGGCGAATCAGCCCCAGCATTTT. The variable domain in full, completed from reference TRBV7-2 and TRBJ1-5, reads GAGVSQSPSNKVTEKGKDVELRCDPISGHTALYWYRQSLGQGLEFLIYFQGNSAPDKSGLPSDRFSAERTGGSVSTLTIQRTQQEDSAVYLCASSLVQGANQPQHFGDGTRLSIL.

V is TRBV7-9 and J is TRBJ1-5; D may be TRBD1 (6 bases). Trimming removed 4 bases at V and 3 bases at J, with 22 bases between. The CDR3 has 18 residues. Germline CDR1 SEHNR, CDR2 FQNEAQ (reference sequence). Here the CDR3 DNA reads TGTGCCAGCAGCTCACTGGGGGCCAGGGACGGTATCAATCAGCCCCAGCATTTT. It translates to CASSSLGARDGINQPQHF.

The chain couples TRBV5-1 to TRBJ2-6, with a possible D match to TRBD1 (6 bases). The CDR3 contains 16 residues. V dropped 4 bases and J dropped 2 bases, with 13 bases sitting between them. The germline gives CDR1 SGHRS, CDR2 YFSETQ. CDR3 DNA: TGCGCCAGCAGCCCGGAAACAGGGCCTGGGGCCAACGTCCTGACTTTC. This translates into CASSPETGPGANVLTF.

This clone was counted between two and nine times. V and J are TRBV30 and TRBJ1-6; D is unclear. CDR3 length equals 17 residues. CDR1 GTSNPN and CDR2 SVGIG come from the germline V gene (reference sequence). V was clipped by 3 bases and J by 5 bases, with 20 bases between them. The CDR3 loop reads CAWRGPPASLDNSPLHF. As DNA, the CDR3 is TGTGCCTGGAGGGGCCCCCCGGCCTCGCTTGATAATTCACCCCTCCACTTT. Filled out from reference TRBV30 and TRBJ1-6, the complete variable domain reads SQTIHQWPATLVQPVGSPLSLECTVEGTSNPNLYWYRQAAGRGLQLLFYSVGIGQISSEVPQNLSASRPQDRQFILSSKKLLLSDSGFYLCAWRGPPASLDNSPLHFGNGTRLTVT.

A few counts support this clone. The chain couples TRBV7-2 to TRBJ1-3; the D gene is possibly TRBD1 (5 bases). Trimming removed 5 bases at V and 1 base at J, with 9 bases between. CDR1 is SGHTA and CDR2 is FQGNSA in the germline V gene. The CDR3 extends over 14 amino acids. CDR3 loop: CASSMTASGNTIYF. As DNA, the CDR3 is TGTGCCAGCAGCATGACAGCTTCTGGAAACACCATATATTTT. The complete variable domain, with remaining parts taken from reference TRBV7-2 and TRBJ1-3, reads GAGVSQSPSNKVTEKGKDVELRCDPISGHTALYWYRQSLGQGLEFLIYFQGNSAPDKSGLPSDRFSAERTGGSVSTLTIQRTQQEDSAVYLCASSMTASGNTIYFGEGSWLTVV.

The genes are TRBV28 and TRBJ1-2, with D maybe TRBD1 (6 bases). Germline lookup yields CDR1 MDHEN and CDR2 SYDVKM. Trimming cost V 6 bases and J 2 bases, with 10 bases left between them. CDR3 length: 13 residues. The CDR3 bases are TGTGCCAGCAGAAGGGGGACCAACTATGGCTACACCTTC. It translates to CASRRGTNYGYTF.

V is TRBV9 and J is TRBJ2-1, with 9 bases lining up with TRBD2. The CDR3 consists of 18 residues. The ends lost 0 bases at V and 7 bases at J; junction bases unmatched: 14. CDR1 is SGDLS, CDR2 YYNGEE, per germline. The CDR3 DNA follows: TGTGCCAGCAGCGTAGATGTACTAGCGGGCCAAACGGGAAATGAGCAGTTCTTC. Encoded protein: CASSVDVLAGQTGNEQFF.

The chain carries TRBV10-3 and TRBJ2-3; D gene uncertain. The CDR3 covers 15 residues. V gave up 10 bases and J gave up 2 bases, with 19 bases separating them. Germline lookup yields CDR1 ENHRY and CDR2 SYGVKD. The CDR3 sequence is CATSRLAGNTDTQYF. In DNA form, the CDR3 reads TGTGCCACATCCCGGTTGGCAGGAAACACAGATACGCAGTATTTT.

The sample holds one count of this clone. The chain uses TRBV27 and TRBJ2-1; 8 bases agree with TRBD1. V lost 8 bases, J lost 4 bases, and 7 bases stayed unmatched. The germline V gene encodes CDR1 MNHEY and CDR2 SMNVEV (reference sequence). The CDR3 extends over 14 amino acids. The CDR3 protein is CASGQGTLYNEQFF. CDR3 nucleotide sequence: TGTGCCAGCGGACAGGGAACCCTTTACAATGAGCAGTTCTTC.

V is TRBV28 and J is TRBJ1-2; D gene unclear. Germline V gene sequence: CDR1 MDHEN, CDR2 SYDVKM. The V end lost 2 bases, the J end lost 4 bases, and 14 bases lay between the germline ends. The CDR3 covers 15 residues. The CDR3 sequence: CASSLEVTSRYGYTF. As DNA, the CDR3 is TGTGCCAGCAGTTTAGAGGTCACCTCCCGCTATGGCTACACCTTC.

The chain couples TRBV6-2 or TRBV6-3 to TRBJ2-5; D not certain. Trimming removed 2 bases from V and 6 bases from J, with 4 bases in between. CDR1 and CDR2 (germline): MNHEY, SVGEGT. The CDR3 sequence is 11 residues long. The CDR3 protein is CASSYGQTQYF. CDR3 sequence (DNA): TGTGCCAGCAGTTACGGCCAGACCCAGTACTTC.

This rearrangement joins TRBV9 to TRBJ2-3, with 10 bases that match TRBD2. In germline, CDR1 is SGDLS, CDR2 YYNGEE. Unmatched junction bases numbered 7, after V lost 3 bases and J lost 6 bases. This CDR3 has 15 amino acids. CDR3 sequence (DNA): TGTGCCAGCAGCGATAGCGGGAGGTTTAAGGATACGCAGTATTTT. Protein sequence: CASSDSGRFKDTQYF.